These T cell receptor beta chains were read from a single sample in a study of blood T cell repertoires in COVID-19. TCRdb keeps only in-frame clones here, not all; method: immunoSEQ multiplex PCR. Of under 200,000 clones listed, 84% were seen once; the top ten hold approximately 2.6%. Input material: peripheral blood. The receptors originated from a woman over 75 with COVID-19, enrolled during active disease. CDR3s include the opening cysteine and the closing phenylalanine or tryptophan. A D gene is named only where the DNA matches it firmly. Clone size is shown for a subset of rows, as once, few, many or a class of expanded clone.

d_call	v_call	clone_size	j_call	cdr3_nt	cdr3_aa
TRBD2	TRBV7-8	.	TRBJ2-3	TGTGCCAGCAGCCAGCGGGGCGCGGATACGCAGTATTTT	CASSQRGADTQYF
.	TRBV10-3	once	TRBJ2-1	TGTGCCGGCGGGACTGCCCGGATGGGCGAGCAGTTCTTC	CAGGTARMGEQFF
.	TRBV5-1	.	TRBJ2-3	TGCGCCAGCAGCTTACCGGGACTCGGAGTAAGCACAGATACGCAGTATTTT	CASSLPGLGVSTDTQYF
TRBD2	TRBV27	.	TRBJ2-7	TGTGCCAGCAGTTCTACCGTAGCGGGAGAGTCCTACGAGCAGTACTTC	CASSSTVAGESYEQYF
.	TRBV30	.	TRBJ1-6	TGTGCCTGGAGTGTACAGGCTAATTCACCCCTCCACTTT	CAWSVQANSPLHF
.	TRBV28	few	TRBJ1-5	TGTGCCAGCAGTTTTTCGAGTCAGGGGTGGGGTCAGCCCCAGCATTTT	CASSFSSQGWGQPQHF
.	TRBV13	.	TRBJ2-2	TGTGCCAGCAGCCAAGGCCACAGACCTTTGACCGGGGAGCTGTTTTTT	CASSQGHRPLTGELFF
TRBD2	TRBV3-1/TRBV3-2	few	TRBJ2-5	TGTGCCAGCAGCCAAGGTAGCGGGGACGGGGAGACCCAGTACTTC	CASSQGSGDGETQYF
TRBD1	TRBV29-1	.	TRBJ1-2	TGCAGCGTTACCAAGGGACAGGGGTATGGCTACACCTTC	CSVTKGQGYGYTF
.	TRBV30	few	TRBJ1-6	TGTGCCTGGAGTGGACAGCAATTGTCACCCCTCCACTTT	CAWSGQQLSPLHF
.	TRBV5-8	.	TRBJ2-2	TGTGCCAGCAGCTTTGACCCGGCGGGCGGGGAGCTGTTTTTT	CASSFDPAGGELFF
.	TRBV28	.	TRBJ2-7	TGTGCCAGCAGTTTAAGTACCAGGATATTGCCCGAGCAGTACTTC	CASSLSTRILPEQYF
.	TRBV5-6	.	TRBJ2-2	TGTGCCAGCAGCCCTACCGGGGAGCTGTTTTTT	CASSPTGELFF
.	TRBV7-9	.	TRBJ2-7	TGTGCCAGCAGCCCCCAGGCTTACGAGCAGTACTTC	CASSPQAYEQYF
.	TRBV19	.	TRBJ2-3	TGTGCCAGTACGACCCGGTGGGGCATCACAGATACGCAGTATTTT	CASTTRWGITDTQYF
TRBD2	TRBV6-5	.	TRBJ2-7	TGTGCCAGCAGTTATCGAGCGGGGGGGCCCTACGAGCAGTACTTC	CASSYRAGGPYEQYF
.	TRBV5-1	.	TRBJ2-5	TGCGCCAGCGGCCGCGGGGAGGCAGGGAGGGAGACCCAGTACTTC	CASGRGEAGRETQYF
TRBD1	TRBV23-1	.	TRBJ1-4	TGCGCCAGCAGTCAATTTGCCAGGGGGAATGGTAATGAAAAACTGTTTTTT	CASSQFARGNGNEKLFF
TRBD2	TRBV20-1	.	TRBJ2-7	TGCAGTGCCCGACTAGCGGGCGAGCAGTACTTC	CSARLAGEQYF
.	TRBV18	.	TRBJ2-7	TGTGCCAGCTCACCCGGGGATGAGCAGTACTTC	CASSPGDEQYF
TRBD1	TRBV27	.	TRBJ2-1	TGTGCCAGCAGTTTACGGGGGTCCCGGGACAGGGAATTCAATGAGCAGTTCTTC	CASSLRGSRDREFNEQFF
TRBD1	TRBV5-1	.	TRBJ1-1	TGCGCCAGCAGCGAGGGACAGGGGGCTTATACTGAAGCTTTCTTT	CASSEGQGAYTEAFF
TRBD1	TRBV7-8	.	TRBJ2-3	TGTGCCAGCAGCTCAAATCTACAGGGGGCAGTTAGCACAGATACGCAGTATTTT	CASSSNLQGAVSTDTQYF
TRBD2	TRBV9	.	TRBJ2-1	TGTGCCAGCAGCGCTACAAGCGGGGGGGCCGGTGAGCAGTTCTTC	CASSATSGGAGEQFF
.	TRBV30	.	TRBJ1-2	TGTGCCTGGAGTACCGGGAGGGACTATGGCTACACCTTC	CAWSTGRDYGYTF
.	TRBV27	.	TRBJ2-7	TGTGCCAGCAAGGGTCTTGCGGGGGACACCTACGAGCAGTACTTC	CASKGLAGDTYEQYF
TRBD2	TRBV5-4	.	TRBJ2-3	TGTGCCAGCAGCCACGCCGGGAGGACTAGCGCAGATACGCAGTATTTT	CASSHAGRTSADTQYF
.	TRBV25-1	.	TRBJ1-3	TGTGCCAGCAGTGAGGGGCTTCTCTCTGGAAACACCATATATTTT	CASSEGLLSGNTIYF